This entry is about one T cell receptor (beta chain). The antigen is unknown. Trimming took 1 base from V and 0 from J; bases not matched to a gene: 5. The CDR3 has 17 residues. Per germline, CDR1 SGHNT and CDR2 YYREEE (reference sequence). The source of the sample is a study of T cell responses to AZD1222 COVID-19 vaccine. Findings and limits, study-wide: Regions left unmutated in variants are reportedly the target of nearly half of spike-specific TCRs. Clonal diversity may have been underestimated in mostly white British donors.

Sequencing used immunoSEQ multiplex PCR; TCRdb keeps in-frame clones, though not all of them. The sample has about 270,000 clones, almost 95% seen once. This chain connects TRBV5-4 to TRBJ2-3; 10 nucleotides match TRBD2. The receptor's source is an adult who received the AZD1222 COVID-19 vaccine. Sequenced here: peripheral blood, sampled 28 days after the second AZD1222 dose. The CDR3 here is CASSLPSGGESTDTQYF. For the CDR3, the DNA is TGTGCCAGCAGCTTGCCTAGCGGGGGAGAGAGCACAGATACGCAGTATTTT.